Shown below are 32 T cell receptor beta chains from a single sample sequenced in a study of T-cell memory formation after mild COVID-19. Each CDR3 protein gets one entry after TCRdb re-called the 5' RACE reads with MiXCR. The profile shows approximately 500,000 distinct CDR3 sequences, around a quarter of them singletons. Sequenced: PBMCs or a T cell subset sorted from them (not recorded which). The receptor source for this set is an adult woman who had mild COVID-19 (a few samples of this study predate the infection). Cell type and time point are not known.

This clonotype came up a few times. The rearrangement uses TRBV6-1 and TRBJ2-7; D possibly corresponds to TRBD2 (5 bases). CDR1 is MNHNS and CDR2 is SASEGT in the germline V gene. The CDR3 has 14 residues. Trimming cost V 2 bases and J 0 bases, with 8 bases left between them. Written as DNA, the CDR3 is TGTGCCAGCAGTGAAACGGGATACTCCTACGAGCAGTACTTC. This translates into CASSETGYSYEQYF.

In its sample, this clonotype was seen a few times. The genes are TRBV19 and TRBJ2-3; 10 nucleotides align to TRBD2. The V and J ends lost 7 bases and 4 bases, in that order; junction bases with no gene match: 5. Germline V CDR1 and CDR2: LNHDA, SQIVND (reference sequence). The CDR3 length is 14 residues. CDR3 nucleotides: TGTGCCAGTAAGACTGGGACTAGCGCAGATACGCAGTATTTT. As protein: CASKTGTSADTQYF.

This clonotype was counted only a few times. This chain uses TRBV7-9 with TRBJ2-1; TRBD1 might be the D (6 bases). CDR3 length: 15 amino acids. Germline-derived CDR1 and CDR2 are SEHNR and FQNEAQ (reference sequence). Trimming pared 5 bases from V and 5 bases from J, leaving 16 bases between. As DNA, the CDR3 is TGTGCCAGCAGCCCCGAGGACAGAGGTAACAATGAGCAGTTCTTC. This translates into CASSPEDRGNNEQFF. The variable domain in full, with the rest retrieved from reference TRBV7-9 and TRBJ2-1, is DTGVSQNPRHKITKRGQNVTFRCDPISEHNRLYWYRQTLGQGPEFLTYFQNEAQLEKSRLLSDRFSAERPKGSFSTLEIQRTEQGDSAMYLCASSPEDRGNNEQFFGPGTRLTVL.

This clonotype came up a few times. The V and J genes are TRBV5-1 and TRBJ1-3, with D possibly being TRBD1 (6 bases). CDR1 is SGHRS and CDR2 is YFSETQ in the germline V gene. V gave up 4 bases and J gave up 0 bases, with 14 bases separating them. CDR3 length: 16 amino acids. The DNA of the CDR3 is TGCGCCAGCAGCCCTGCTGGGGGCGACTCTGGAAACACCATATATTTT. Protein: CASSPAGGDSGNTIYF.

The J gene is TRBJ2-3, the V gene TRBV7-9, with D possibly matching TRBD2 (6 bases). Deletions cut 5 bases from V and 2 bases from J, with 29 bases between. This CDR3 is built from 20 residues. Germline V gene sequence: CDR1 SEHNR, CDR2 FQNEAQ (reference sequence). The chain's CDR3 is CASSPIRSGDLVRDTDTQYF. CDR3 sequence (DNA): TGTGCCAGCAGCCCGATTCGGTCGGGGGACTTAGTCCGGGACACAGATACGCAGTATTTT.

For the CDR3, the DNA is TGTGCCAGCAGCTTTGGACTAGCGGGAGGTTTGGGGACAGATACGCAGTATTTT. This translates into CASSFGLAGGLGTDTQYF. The rearrangement uses TRBV13 and TRBJ2-3; the match to TRBD2 covers 14 bases. The CDR3 has 18 amino acids. J was trimmed by 3 bases and V by 3 bases; bases with no gene match: 8. CDR1 is PRHDT and CDR2 is FYEKMQ in the germline V gene (reference sequence).

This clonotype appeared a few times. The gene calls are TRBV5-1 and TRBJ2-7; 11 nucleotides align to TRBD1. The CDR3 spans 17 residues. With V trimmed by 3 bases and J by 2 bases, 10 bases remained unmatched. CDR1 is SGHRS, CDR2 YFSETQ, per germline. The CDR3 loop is CASSSKLPGQGAYEQYF. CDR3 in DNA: TGCGCCAGCAGCTCAAAGCTACCGGGACAGGGGGCCTACGAGCAGTACTTC. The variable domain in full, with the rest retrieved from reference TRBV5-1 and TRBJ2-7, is KAGVTQTPRYLIKTRGQQVTLSCSPISGHRSVSWYQQTPGQGLQFLFEYFSETQRNKGNFPGRFSGRQFSNSRSEMNVSTLELGDSALYLCASSSKLPGQGAYEQYFGPGTRLTVT.

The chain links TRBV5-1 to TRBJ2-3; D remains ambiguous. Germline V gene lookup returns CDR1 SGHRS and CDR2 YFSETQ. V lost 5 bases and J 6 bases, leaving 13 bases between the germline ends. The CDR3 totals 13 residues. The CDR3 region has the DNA TGCGCCAGCAGTTCGCTGACACCGGATACGCAGTATTTT. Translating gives CASSSLTPDTQYF.

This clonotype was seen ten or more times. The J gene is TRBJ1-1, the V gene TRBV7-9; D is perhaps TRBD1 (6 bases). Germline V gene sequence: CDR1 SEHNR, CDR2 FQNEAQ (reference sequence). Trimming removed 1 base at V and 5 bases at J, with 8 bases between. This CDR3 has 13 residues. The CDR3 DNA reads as TGTGCCAGCAGCTTAGGCACAGGGACTGAAGCTTTCTTT. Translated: CASSLGTGTEAFF.

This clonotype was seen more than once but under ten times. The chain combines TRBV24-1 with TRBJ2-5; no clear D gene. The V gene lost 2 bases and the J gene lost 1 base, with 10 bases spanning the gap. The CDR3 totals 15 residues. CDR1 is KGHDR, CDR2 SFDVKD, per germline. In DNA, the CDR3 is TGTGCCACCAGTGATTCGCACAGCTCCCAAGAGACCCAGTACTTC. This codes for CATSDSHSSQETQYF.

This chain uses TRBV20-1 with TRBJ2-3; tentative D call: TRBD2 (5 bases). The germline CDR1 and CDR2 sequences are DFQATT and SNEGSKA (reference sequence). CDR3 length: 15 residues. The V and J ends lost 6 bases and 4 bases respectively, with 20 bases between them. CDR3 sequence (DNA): TGCAGTGCCAGTCCCAGAGGCCGGACTCCAGATACGCAGTATTTT. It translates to CSASPRGRTPDTQYF.

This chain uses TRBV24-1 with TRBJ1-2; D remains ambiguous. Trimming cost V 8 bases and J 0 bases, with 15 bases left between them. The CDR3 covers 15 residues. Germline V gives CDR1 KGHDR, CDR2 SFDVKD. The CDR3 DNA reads TGTGCCACCAAGAGTAGTAAGGACGCTAACTATGGCTACACCTTC. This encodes CATKSSKDANYGYTF.

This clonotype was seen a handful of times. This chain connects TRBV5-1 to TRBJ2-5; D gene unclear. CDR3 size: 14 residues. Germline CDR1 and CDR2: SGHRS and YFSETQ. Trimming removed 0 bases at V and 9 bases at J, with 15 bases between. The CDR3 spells CASSLAPGLVAQYF. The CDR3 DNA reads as TGCGCCAGCAGCTTGGCTCCAGGTCTGGTGGCCCAGTACTTC.

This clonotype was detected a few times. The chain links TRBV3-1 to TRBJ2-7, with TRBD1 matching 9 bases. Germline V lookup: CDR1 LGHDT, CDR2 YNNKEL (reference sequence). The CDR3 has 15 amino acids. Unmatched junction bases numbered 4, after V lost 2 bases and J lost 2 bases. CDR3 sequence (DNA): TGTGCCAGCAGCCAACCCGGGACAGGGACCTACGAGCAGTACTTC. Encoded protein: CASSQPGTGTYEQYF.

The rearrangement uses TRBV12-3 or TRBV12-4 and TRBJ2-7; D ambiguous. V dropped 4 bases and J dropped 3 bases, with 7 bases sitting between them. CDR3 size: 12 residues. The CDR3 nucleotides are TGTGCCAGCAGTTCTAACCTCTACGAGCAGTACTTC. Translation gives CASSSNLYEQYF.

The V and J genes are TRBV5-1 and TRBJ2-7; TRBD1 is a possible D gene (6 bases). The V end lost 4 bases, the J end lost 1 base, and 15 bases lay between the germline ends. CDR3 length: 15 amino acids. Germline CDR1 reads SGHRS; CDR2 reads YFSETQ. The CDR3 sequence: CASSAARDTSYEQYF. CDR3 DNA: TGCGCCAGCAGCGCTGCCCGGGACACATCCTACGAGCAGTACTTC.

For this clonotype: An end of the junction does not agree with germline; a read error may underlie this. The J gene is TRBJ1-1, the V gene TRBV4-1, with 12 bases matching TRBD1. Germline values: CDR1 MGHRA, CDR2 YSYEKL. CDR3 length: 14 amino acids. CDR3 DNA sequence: TGCGCCACCAGCCAAGGGACAGGGGGCACGGAAGCTTTCTTT. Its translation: CATSQGTGGTEAFF.

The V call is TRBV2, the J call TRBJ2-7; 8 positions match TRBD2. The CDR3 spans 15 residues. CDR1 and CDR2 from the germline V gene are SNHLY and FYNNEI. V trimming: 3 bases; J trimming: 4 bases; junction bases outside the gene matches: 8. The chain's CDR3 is CASSELAGHIYEQYF. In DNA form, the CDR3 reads TGTGCCAGCAGTGAGCTAGCGGGCCACATATACGAGCAGTACTTC.

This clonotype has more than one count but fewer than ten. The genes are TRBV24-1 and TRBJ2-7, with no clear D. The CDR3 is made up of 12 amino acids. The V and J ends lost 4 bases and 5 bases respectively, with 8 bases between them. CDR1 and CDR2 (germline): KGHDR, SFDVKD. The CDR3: CATSDLRDEQYF. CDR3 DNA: TGTGCCACCAGTGACCTTCGGGACGAGCAGTACTTC.

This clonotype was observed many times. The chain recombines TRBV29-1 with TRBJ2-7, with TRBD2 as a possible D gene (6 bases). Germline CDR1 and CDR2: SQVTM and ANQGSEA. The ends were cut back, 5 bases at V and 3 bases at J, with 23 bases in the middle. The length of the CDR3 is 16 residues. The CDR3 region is CSVLGLLLPPIYEQYF. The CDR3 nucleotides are TGCAGCGTTTTGGGACTCCTGTTACCCCCTATCTACGAGCAGTACTTC.

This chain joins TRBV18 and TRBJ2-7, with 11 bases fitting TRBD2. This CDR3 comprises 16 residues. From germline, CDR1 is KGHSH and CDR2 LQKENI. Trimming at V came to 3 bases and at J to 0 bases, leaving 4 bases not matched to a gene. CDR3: CASSPGTSGLSYEQYF. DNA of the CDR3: TGTGCCAGCTCACCCGGGACTAGCGGTCTCTCCTACGAGCAGTACTTC.

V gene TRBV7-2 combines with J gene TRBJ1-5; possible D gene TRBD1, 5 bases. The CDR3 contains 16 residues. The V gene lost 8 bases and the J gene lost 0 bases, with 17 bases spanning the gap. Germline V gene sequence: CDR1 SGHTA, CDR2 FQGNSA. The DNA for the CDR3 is TGTGCCAGCCAGGGAGGCGGGCCGGGTAGCAATCAGCCCCAGCATTTT. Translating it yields CASQGGGPGSNQPQHF.

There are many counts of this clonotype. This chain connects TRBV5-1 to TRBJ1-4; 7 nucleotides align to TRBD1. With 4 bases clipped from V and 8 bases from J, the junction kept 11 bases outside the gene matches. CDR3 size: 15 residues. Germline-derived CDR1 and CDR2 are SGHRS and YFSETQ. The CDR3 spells CASSPDRSRGEKLFF. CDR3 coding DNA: TGCGCCAGCAGCCCGGACAGGTCCCGGGGGGAAAAACTGTTTTTT.

For the CDR3, the DNA is TGTGCCAGCAGTGACAGGACTAGCGGGAGTGGGGAGCTGTTTTTT. Translating gives CASSDRTSGSGELFF. This sequence joins TRBV2 and TRBJ2-2; 13 bases match TRBD2. The germline gives CDR1 SNHLY, CDR2 FYNNEI. Trimming at V came to 3 bases and at J to 8 bases, leaving 3 bases not matched to a gene. The CDR3 loop spans 15 amino acids.

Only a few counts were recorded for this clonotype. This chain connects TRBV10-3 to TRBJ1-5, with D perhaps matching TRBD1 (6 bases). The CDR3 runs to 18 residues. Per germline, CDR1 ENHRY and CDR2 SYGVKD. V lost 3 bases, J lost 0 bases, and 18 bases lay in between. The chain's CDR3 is CAISDKDSQDVSNQPQHF. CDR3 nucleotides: TGTGCCATCAGTGATAAGGACAGTCAAGACGTTAGCAATCAGCCCCAGCATTTT.

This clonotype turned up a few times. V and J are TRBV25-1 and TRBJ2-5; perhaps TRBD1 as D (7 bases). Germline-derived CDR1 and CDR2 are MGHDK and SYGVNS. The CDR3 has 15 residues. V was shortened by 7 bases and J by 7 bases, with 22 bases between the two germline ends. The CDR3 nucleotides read TGTGCCAGCACCCGACCGGGGGACAGCCTTCGGACCCAGTACTTC. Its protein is CASTRPGDSLRTQYF. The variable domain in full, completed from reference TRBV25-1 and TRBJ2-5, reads EADIYQTPRYLVIGTGKKITLECSQTMGHDKMYWYQQDPGMELHLIHYSYGVNSTEKGDLSSESTVSRIRTEHFPLTLESARPSHTSQYLCASTRPGDSLRTQYFGPGTRLLVL.

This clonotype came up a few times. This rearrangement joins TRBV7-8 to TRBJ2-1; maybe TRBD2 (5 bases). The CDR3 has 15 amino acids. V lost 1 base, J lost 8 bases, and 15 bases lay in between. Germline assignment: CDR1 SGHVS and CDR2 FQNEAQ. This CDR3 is CASSLGVGIWDEQFF. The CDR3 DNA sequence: TGTGCCAGCAGCTTAGGCGTCGGGATATGGGATGAGCAGTTCTTC. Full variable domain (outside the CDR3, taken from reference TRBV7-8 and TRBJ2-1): GAGVSQSPRYKVAKRGQDVALRCDPISGHVSLFWYQQALGQGPEFLTYFQNEAQLDKSGLPSDRFFAERPEGSVSTLKIQRTQQEDSAVYLCASSLGVGIWDEQFFGPGTRLTVL.

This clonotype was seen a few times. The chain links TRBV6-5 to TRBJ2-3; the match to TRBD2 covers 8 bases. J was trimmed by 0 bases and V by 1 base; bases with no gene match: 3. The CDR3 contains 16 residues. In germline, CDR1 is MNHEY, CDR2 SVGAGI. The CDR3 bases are TGTGCCAGCAGTTACTTTCCGGGAGGGAGCACAGATACGCAGTATTTT. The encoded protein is CASSYFPGGSTDTQYF.

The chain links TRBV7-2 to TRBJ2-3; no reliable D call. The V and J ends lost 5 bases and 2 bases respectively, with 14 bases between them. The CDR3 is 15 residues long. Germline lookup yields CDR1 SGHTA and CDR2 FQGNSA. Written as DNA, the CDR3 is TGTGCCAGCAGCCCGTTGGGGTCAATCACAGATACGCAGTATTTT. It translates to CASSPLGSITDTQYF.

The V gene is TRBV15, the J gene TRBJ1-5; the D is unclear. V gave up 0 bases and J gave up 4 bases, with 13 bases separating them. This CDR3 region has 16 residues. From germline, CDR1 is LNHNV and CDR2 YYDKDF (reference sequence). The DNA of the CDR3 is TGTGCCACCAGCAGAGATCCACGACACCAGAATCAGCCCCAGCATTTT. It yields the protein CATSRDPRHQNQPQHF.

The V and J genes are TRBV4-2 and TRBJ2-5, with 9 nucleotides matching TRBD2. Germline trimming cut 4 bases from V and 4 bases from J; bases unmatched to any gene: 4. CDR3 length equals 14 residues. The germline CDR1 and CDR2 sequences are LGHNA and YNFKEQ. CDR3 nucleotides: TGTGCCAGCAGCCCCCGCGGGGGGGTAGAGACCCAGTACTTC. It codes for CASSPRGGVETQYF.

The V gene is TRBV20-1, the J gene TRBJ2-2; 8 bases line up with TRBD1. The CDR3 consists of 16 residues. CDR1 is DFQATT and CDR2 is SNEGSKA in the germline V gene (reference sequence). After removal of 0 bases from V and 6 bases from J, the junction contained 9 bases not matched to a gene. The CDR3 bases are TGCAGTGCTAGAGACCCGGACAGGGAAGGGCCCGGGGAGCTGTTTTTT. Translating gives CSARDPDREGPGELFF.